This T cell receptor beta chain was sequenced in a study of neurological immune-mediated disorders. Study-wide results and caveats: It was HTLV-1-associated myelopathy that showed the most TCR clonal expansion, while multiple sclerosis showed the least, falling below healthy controls. No CDR3 amino acid sequences recurred among expanded clones across subjects, suggesting private repertoires in all groups.

Time point meaning: technical triplicate 1. Libraries from sorted cells used some 1 million T cells (CD4+ or CD8+). Trimming removed 6 bases from V and 0 bases from J; junction bases left unmatched: 9. Per germline, CDR1 MDHEN and CDR2 SYDVKM. CDR3 length: 16 residues. The authors produced cDNA by 5'RACE using 10-nucleotide random UMIs. TCRdb called the 5' RACE reads again in MiXCR, with one record for every CDR3 protein. Of 20,000 to 30,000 distinct CDR3 sequences listed, roughly 13% are singletons. Ten or more counts support this clonotype. Its target is not known. The source is a female donor with HTLV-1-associated myelopathy (HAM/TSP). This chain connects TRBV28 to TRBJ2-3; TRBD1 matches 7 bases. The sequenced material came from CD4+ T cells from blood. CDR3 nucleotide sequence: TGTGCCAGCAGCGCCGGGACAGCGGTCAGCACAGATACGCAGTATTTT. Translating it yields CASSAGTAVSTDTQYF.